These 12 T cell receptor beta chains share one sample of origin, sequenced in a study of blood T cell repertoires in COVID-19. Sequencing was performed with immunoSEQ multiplex PCR; in TCRdb, only in-frame clones are kept and a portion is missing. This sample has about 210,000 clones, with roughly 84% found just once. The sequenced material came from peripheral blood. These receptors all stem from a woman at least 80 years old with COVID-19, enrolled during active disease.

This chain links TRBV7-8 with TRBJ2-3; D remains ambiguous. This CDR3 has 13 amino acids. V was shortened by 3 bases and J by 6 bases, with 10 bases between the two germline ends. Germline V lookup: CDR1 SGHVS, CDR2 FQNEAQ. The CDR3 bases are TGTGCCAGCAGCTTTCAGGTTCCGGATACGCAGTATTTT. It encodes CASSFQVPDTQYF.

The chain has TRBV19 and TRBJ2-1, with 9 bases identical to TRBD2. V shed 7 bases, J shed 8 bases, and the junction held 0 bases outside the gene matches. This CDR3 is 11 amino acids long. Per germline, CDR1 LNHDA and CDR2 SQIVND (reference sequence). CDR3 residues: CASKRGDEQFF. Here the CDR3 DNA reads TGTGCCAGTAAGCGGGGGGATGAGCAGTTCTTC.

The chain uses TRBV11-2 and TRBJ2-5, with 8 nucleotides matching TRBD1. The CDR3 sequence is 15 residues long. CDR1 is SGHAT and CDR2 is FQNNGV in the germline V gene. The V segment lost 1 base and the J segment 1 base; nucleotides outside the gene matches: 2. The CDR3 DNA reads TGTGCCAGCAGCTTAGCGGGACAGGCCCAAGAGACCCAGTACTTC. Encoded protein: CASSLAGQAQETQYF.

The rearrangement links TRBV18 to TRBJ2-7, with 12 nucleotides matching TRBD1. The trim removed 4 bases at V and 7 bases at J, leaving 5 bases unmatched. The CDR3 spans 14 residues. Germline CDR1 KGHSH, CDR2 LQKENI. The CDR3 sequence is CASSRGQGAEEQYF. In DNA, the CDR3 is TGTGCCAGCTCACGGGGACAGGGGGCGGAAGAGCAGTACTTC.

The chain joins TRBV20-1 to TRBJ2-1, with 7 bases matching TRBD2. This CDR3 has 11 amino acids. The J segment lost 10 bases and the V segment lost 4 bases, leaving 4 bases of the junction unmatched. CDR1 is DFQATT, CDR2 SNEGSKA, per germline (reference sequence). CDR3 nucleotide sequence: TGCAGTGCTAAAGCGGGACTCGAGCAGTTCTTC. Translating gives CSAKAGLEQFF.

The chain employs TRBV5-4 and TRBJ1-1, with D perhaps matching TRBD1 (6 bases). The CDR3 is 14 amino acids. V lost 2 bases and J lost 6, with 14 bases in between. Looked up from germline, CDR1 is SGHNT and CDR2 is YYREEE (reference sequence). The CDR3: CASSFGGGLAEAFF. The CDR3 nucleotides are TGTGCCAGCAGCTTCGGGGGGGGGCTCGCTGAAGCTTTCTTT.

This sequence joins TRBV5-5 and TRBJ1-1; the match to TRBD1 covers 8 bases. The germline gives CDR1 SGHKS, CDR2 YYEKEE (reference sequence). The CDR3 totals 15 residues. V shed 4 bases and J 8 bases; nucleotides not matched to a gene: 13. The chain's CDR3 is CASSRGPGGVWEAFF. The CDR3 DNA sequence: TGTGCCAGCAGCAGGGGACCAGGGGGCGTTTGGGAAGCTTTCTTT.

The rearrangement links TRBV5-1 to TRBJ1-3, with 7 bases lining up with TRBD1. The CDR3 runs 15 residues. CDR1 and CDR2 from the germline V gene are SGHRS and YFSETQ. Trimming at V came to 0 bases and at J to 3 bases, leaving 3 bases not matched to a gene. The chain's CDR3 is CASSLEGQLGNTIYF. The CDR3 DNA sequence: TGCGCCAGCAGCTTGGAGGGACAGCTTGGAAACACCATATATTTT.

The gene calls are TRBV7-9 and TRBJ1-1; D is ambiguous. The V gene lost 8 bases and the J gene lost 1 base, with 14 bases spanning the gap. This CDR3 region has 14 residues. Looked up from germline, CDR1 is SEHNR and CDR2 is FQNEAQ (reference sequence). As DNA, the CDR3 is TGTGCCAGCCACGGCAGGCTCACGAACACTGAAGCTTTCTTT. Translation: CASHGRLTNTEAFF.

V and J are TRBV29-1 and TRBJ2-1; 7 bases map to TRBD1. Germline CDR1 reads SQVTM; CDR2 reads ANQGSEA. V shed 2 bases and J 15 bases; nucleotides not matched to a gene: 7. The CDR3 is 11 residues long. The CDR3 region has the DNA TGCAGCGTTGAAAACAGGGGTCCGACGTTCTTC. This gives the protein CSVENRGPTFF.

This clone showed up just once. V gene TRBV7-8 combines with J gene TRBJ2-7; 8 nucleotides match TRBD2. The CDR3 contains 14 residues. Trimming at V came to 4 bases and at J to 6 bases, leaving 8 bases not matched to a gene. From germline, CDR1 is SGHVS and CDR2 FQNEAQ. CDR3 loop: CASSSRRTSPEQYF. CDR3 in DNA: TGTGCCAGCAGCTCGCGGCGGACTAGCCCCGAGCAGTACTTC.

The rearrangement uses TRBV18 and TRBJ2-1; 7 bases line up with TRBD2. V lost 6 bases and J lost 5; bases outside the gene matches: 13. Germline loops: CDR1 KGHSH, CDR2 LQKENI. The CDR3 is 16 amino acids. The CDR3 region has the DNA TGTGCCAGCTCGAGCAACGGGGGGAACGGCGACAATGAGCAGTTCTTC. This sequence encodes CASSSNGGNGDNEQFF.